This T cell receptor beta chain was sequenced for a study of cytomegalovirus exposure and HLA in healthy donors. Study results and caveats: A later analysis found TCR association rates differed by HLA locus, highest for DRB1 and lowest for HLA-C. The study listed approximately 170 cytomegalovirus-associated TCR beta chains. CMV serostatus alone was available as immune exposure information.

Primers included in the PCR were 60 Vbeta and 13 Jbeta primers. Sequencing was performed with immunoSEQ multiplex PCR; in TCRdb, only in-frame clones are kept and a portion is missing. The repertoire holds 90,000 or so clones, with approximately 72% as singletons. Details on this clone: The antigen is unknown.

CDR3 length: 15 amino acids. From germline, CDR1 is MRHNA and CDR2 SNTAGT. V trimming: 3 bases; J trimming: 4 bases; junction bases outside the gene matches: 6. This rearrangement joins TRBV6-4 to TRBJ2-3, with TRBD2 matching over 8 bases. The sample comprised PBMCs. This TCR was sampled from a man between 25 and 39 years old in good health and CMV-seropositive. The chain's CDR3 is CASSENGGAPDTQYF. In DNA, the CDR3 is TGTGCCAGCAGTGAGAACGGGGGGGCCCCAGATACGCAGTATTTT.